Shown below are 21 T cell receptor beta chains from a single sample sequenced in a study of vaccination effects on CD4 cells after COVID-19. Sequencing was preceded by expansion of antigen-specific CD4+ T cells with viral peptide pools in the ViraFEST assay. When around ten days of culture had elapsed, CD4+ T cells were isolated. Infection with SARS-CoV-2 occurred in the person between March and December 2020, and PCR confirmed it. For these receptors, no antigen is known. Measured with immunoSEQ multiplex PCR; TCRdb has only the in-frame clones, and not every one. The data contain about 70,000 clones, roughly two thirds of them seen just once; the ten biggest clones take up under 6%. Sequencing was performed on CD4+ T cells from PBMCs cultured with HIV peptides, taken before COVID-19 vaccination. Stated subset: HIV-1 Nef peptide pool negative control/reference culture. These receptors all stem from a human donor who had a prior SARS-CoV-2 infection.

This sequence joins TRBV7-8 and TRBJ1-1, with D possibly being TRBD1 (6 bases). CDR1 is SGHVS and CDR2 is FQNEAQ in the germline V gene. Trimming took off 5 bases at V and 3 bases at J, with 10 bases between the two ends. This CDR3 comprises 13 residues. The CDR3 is CASSTGIHTEAFF. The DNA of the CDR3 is TGTGCCAGCAGCACAGGGATACACACTGAAGCTTTCTTT.

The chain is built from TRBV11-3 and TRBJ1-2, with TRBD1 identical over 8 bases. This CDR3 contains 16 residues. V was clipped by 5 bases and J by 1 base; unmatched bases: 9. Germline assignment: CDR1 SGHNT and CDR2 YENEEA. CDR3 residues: CASSPMTGASNYGYTF. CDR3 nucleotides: TGTGCCAGCAGCCCAATGACAGGGGCAAGTAACTATGGCTACACCTTC.

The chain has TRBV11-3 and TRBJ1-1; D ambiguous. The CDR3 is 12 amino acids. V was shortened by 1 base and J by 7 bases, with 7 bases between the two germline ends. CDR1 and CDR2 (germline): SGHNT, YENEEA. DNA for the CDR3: TGTGCCAGCAGCTTAGGTGTCGGTGAAGCTTTCTTT. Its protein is CASSLGVGEAFF. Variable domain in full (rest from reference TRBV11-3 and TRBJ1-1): EAGVVQSPRYKIIEKKQPVAFWCNPISGHNTLYWYLQNLGQGPELLIRYENEEAVDDSQLPKDRFSAERLKGVDSTLKIQPAELGDSAVYLCASSLGVGEAFFGQGTRLTVV.

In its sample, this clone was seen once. CDR3 in DNA: TGTGCCAGCAGTTTAGCAGGGCTCGGCACCGGGGAGCTGTTTTTT. Translated: CASSLAGLGTGELFF. This sequence joins TRBV28 and TRBJ2-2, with D perhaps matching TRBD1 (5 bases). This CDR3 is built from 15 residues. Germline loops: CDR1 MDHEN, CDR2 SYDVKM. The germline V and J ends were trimmed by 2 bases and 4 bases, with 11 bases remaining between them.

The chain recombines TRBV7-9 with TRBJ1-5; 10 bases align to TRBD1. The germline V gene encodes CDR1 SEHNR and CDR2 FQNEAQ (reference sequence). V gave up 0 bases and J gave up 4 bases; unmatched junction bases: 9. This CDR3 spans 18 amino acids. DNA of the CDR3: TGTGCCAGCAGCTTAGCTTCCCGGGACAGGGGTATTAATCAGCCCCAGCATTTT. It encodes CASSLASRDRGINQPQHF.

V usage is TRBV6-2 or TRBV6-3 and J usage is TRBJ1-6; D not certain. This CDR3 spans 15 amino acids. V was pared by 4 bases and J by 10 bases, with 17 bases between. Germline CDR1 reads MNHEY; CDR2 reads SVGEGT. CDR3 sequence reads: CASSSLGYRTSPLHF. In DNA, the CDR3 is TGTGCCAGCAGTTCGTTGGGATATCGGACGTCACCCCTCCACTTT.

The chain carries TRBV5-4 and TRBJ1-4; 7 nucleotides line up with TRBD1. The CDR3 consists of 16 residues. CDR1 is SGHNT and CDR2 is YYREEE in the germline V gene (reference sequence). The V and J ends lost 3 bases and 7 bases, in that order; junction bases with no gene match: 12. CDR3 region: CASSSLAGGYGEKLFF. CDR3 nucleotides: TGTGCCAGCAGCTCCCTAGCAGGGGGGTACGGTGAAAAACTGTTTTTT.

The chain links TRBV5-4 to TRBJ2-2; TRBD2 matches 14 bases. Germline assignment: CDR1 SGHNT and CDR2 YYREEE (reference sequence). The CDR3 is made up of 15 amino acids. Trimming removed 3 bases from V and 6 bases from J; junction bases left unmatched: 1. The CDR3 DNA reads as TGTGCCAGCAGCTCGACTAGCGGGAGGGCCGGGGAGCTGTTTTTT. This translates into CASSSTSGRAGELFF.

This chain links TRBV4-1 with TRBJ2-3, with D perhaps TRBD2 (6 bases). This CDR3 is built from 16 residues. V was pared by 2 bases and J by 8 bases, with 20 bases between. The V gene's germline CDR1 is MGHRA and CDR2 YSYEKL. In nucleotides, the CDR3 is TGCGCCAGCAGCCAATTGGGGACTTACAAAACGGGTACGCAGTATTTT. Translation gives CASSQLGTYKTGTQYF.

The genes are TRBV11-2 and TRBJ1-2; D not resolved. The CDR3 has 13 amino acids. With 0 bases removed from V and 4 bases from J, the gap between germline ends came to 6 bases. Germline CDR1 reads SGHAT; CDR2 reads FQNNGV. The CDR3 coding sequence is TGTGCCAGCAGCTTAGATCTCAGCTATGGCTACACCTTC. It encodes CASSLDLSYGYTF.

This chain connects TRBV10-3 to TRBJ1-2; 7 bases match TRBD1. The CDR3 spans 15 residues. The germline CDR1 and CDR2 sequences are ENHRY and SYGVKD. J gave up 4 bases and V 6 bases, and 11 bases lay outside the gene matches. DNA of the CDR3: TGTGCCATCAGAGACTCCGACAGGGTCACCTATGGCTACACCTTC. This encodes CAIRDSDRVTYGYTF.

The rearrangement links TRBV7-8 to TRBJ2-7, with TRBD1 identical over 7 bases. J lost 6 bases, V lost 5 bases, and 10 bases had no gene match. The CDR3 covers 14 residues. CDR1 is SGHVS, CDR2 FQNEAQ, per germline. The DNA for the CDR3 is TGTGCCAGCAGCGAACGACAGGGAAGAGGCGAGCAGTACTTC. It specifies CASSERQGRGEQYF.

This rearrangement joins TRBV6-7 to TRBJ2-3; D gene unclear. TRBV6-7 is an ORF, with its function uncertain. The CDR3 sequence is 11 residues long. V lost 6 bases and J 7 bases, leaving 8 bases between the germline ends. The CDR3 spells CASSHGYTQYF. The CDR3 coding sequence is TGTGCCAGCAGCCACGGGTATACGCAGTATTTT.

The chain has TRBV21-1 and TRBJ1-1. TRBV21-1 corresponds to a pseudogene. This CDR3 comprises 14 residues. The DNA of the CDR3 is TGTGCCAGCAGCATCAGACGGAGGAACACTGAAGCTTTCTTT. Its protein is CASSIRRRNTEAFF.

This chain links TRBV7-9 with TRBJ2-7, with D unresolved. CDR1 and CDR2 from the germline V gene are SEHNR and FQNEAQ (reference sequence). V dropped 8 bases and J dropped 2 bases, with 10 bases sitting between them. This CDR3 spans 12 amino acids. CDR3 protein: CASGRPAYEQYF. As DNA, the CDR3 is TGTGCCAGCGGCCGACCTGCCTACGAGCAGTACTTC.

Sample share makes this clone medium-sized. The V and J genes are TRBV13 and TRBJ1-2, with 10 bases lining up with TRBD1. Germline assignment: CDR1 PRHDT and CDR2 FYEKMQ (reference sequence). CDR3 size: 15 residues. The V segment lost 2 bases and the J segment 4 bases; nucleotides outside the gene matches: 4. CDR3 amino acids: CASSLRRTGGYGYTF. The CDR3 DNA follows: TGTGCCAGCAGCTTACGAAGGACAGGGGGCTATGGCTACACCTTC.

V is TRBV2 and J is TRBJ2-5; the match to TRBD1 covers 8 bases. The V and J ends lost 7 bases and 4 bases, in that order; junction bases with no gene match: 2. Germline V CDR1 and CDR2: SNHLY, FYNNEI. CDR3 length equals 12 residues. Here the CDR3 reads CASKDRVETQYF. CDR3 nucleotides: TGTGCCAGCAAGGACAGGGTAGAGACCCAGTACTTC.

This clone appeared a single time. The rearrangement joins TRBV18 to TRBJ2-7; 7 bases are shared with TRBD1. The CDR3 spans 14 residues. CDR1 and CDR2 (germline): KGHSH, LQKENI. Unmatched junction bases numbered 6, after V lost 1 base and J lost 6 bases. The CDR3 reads CASSPRQGVGEQYF. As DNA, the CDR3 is TGTGCCAGCTCACCACGGCAGGGGGTCGGCGAGCAGTACTTC.

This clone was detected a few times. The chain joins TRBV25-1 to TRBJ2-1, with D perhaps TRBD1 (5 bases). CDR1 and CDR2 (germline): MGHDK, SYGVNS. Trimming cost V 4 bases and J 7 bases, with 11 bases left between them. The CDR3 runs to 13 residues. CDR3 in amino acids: CASSGVGRNEQFF. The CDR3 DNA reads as TGTGCCAGCAGTGGAGTGGGGCGGAATGAGCAGTTCTTC.

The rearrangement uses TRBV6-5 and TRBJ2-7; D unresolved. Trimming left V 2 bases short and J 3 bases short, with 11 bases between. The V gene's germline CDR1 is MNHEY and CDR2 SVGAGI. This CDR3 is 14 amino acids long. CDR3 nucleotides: TGTGCCAGCAGTTACAAGTCCTCCAACTACGAGCAGTACTTC. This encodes CASSYKSSNYEQYF.

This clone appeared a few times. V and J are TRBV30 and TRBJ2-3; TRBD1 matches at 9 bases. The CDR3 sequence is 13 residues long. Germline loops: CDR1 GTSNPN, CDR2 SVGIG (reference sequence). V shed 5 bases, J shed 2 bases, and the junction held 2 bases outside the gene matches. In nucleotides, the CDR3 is TGTGCCTGGGGGACAGGGCTCACAGATACGCAGTATTTT. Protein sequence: CAWGTGLTDTQYF.